Listed below are T cell receptor beta chains from one sample, sequenced in a study of blood T cell repertoires in COVID-19. Method: immunoSEQ multiplex PCR; TCRdb's copy keeps in-frame clones and lacks some. Among 110,000 or so clones listed, around 80% were seen once. The sequencing sample was made of peripheral blood. These receptors were collected from a man between 65 and 80 years old with acute or convalescent COVID-19. Each CDR3 is given with its conserved first and last residue.

V gene: TRBV30; J gene: TRBJ2-3; CDR3 length: 18; CDR3 protein: CAWSLPGLAGGVTDTQYF
V gene: TRBV4-2; J gene: TRBJ2-7; CDR3 length: 14; CDR3 protein: CASSQVRLAGGKYF
V gene: TRBV7-3; J gene: TRBJ2-2; CDR3 length: 15; CDR3 protein: CASSYRAGGSGELFF
V gene: TRBV18; J gene: TRBJ2-1; CDR3 length: 14; CDR3 protein: CASSNSRVHNEQFF
V gene: TRBV21-1; J gene: TRBJ2-2; CDR3 length: 16; CDR3 protein: CASSSRTGASTGELFF
V gene: TRBV11-2; J gene: TRBJ2-7; CDR3 length: 15; CDR3 protein: CASSRGQGSSYEQYF
V gene: TRBV18; J gene: TRBJ2-5; CDR3 length: 14; CDR3 protein: CASSPPGISETQYF
V gene: TRBV28; J gene: TRBJ1-2; CDR3 length: 14; CDR3 protein: CASSLGQGNYGYTF
V gene: TRBV2; J gene: TRBJ2-2; CDR3 length: 15; CDR3 protein: CASNRGTANTVELFF
V gene: TRBV14; J gene: TRBJ1-2; CDR3 length: 14; CDR3 protein: CASSRANVFYGYTF
V gene: TRBV6-6; J gene: TRBJ1-2; CDR3 length: 11; CDR3 protein: CASSGGEGYTF
V gene: TRBV2; J gene: TRBJ2-1; CDR3 length: 16; CDR3 protein: CASMPTSGSFVNEQFF
V gene: TRBV6-1; J gene: TRBJ1-5; CDR3 length: 12; CDR3 protein: CASSDYSDSQHF
V gene: TRBV7-2; J gene: TRBJ1-1; CDR3 length: 16; CDR3 protein: CASSLVQGGVVTEAFF
V gene: TRBV12-3/TRBV12-4; J gene: TRBJ2-5; CDR3 length: 13; CDR3 protein: CASSSGHGETQYF
V gene: TRBV5-1; J gene: TRBJ2-2; CDR3 length: 16; CDR3 protein: CASSFLSGDGTGELFF
V gene: TRBV5-6; J gene: TRBJ1-2; CDR3 length: 11; CDR3 protein: CASSLERGYTF
V gene: TRBV3-1/TRBV3-2; J gene: TRBJ1-5; CDR3 length: 15; CDR3 protein: CASSLGGDWNQPQHF
V gene: TRBV2; J gene: TRBJ2-3; CDR3 length: 12; CDR3 protein: CASSEQRDTQYF
V gene: TRBV7-8; J gene: TRBJ1-6; CDR3 length: 14; CDR3 protein: CASSFTGRGSPLHF
V gene: TRBV7-9; J gene: TRBJ1-5; CDR3 length: 15; CDR3 protein: CASSFGTAGNQPQHF
V gene: TRBV2; J gene: TRBJ1-5; CDR3 length: 15; CDR3 protein: CASSPGQGAGQPQHF
V gene: TRBV9; J gene: TRBJ1-3; CDR3 length: 16; CDR3 protein: CASSVEETSSGNTIYF
V gene: TRBV7-9; J gene: TRBJ1-1; CDR3 length: 14; CDR3 protein: CASSFPPGVSEAFF